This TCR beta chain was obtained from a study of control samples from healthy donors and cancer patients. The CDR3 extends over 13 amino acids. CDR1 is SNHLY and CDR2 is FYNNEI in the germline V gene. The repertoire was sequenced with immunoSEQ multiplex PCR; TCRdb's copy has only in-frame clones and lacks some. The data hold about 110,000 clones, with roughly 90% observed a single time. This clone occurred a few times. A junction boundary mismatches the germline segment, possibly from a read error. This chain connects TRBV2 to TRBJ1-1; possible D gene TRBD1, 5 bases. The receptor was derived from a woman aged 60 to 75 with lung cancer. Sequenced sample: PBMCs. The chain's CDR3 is CYVQAFLNSEAFF. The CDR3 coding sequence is TGTTACGTACAGGCATTTTTGAACTCTGAAGCTTTCTTT.